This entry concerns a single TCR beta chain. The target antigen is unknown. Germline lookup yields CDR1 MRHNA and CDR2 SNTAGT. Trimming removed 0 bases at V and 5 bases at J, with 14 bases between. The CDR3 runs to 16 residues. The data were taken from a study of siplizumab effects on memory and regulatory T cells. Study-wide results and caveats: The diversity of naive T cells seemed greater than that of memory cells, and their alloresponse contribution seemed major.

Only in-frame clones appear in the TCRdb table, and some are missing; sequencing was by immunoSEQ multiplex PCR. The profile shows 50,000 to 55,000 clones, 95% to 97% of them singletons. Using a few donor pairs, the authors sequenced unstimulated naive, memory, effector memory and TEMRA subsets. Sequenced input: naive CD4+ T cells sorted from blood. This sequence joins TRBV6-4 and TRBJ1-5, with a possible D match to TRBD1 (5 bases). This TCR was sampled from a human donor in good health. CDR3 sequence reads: CASSDSRRDGDQPQHF. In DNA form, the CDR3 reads TGTGCCAGCAGTGACTCGCGCCGGGACGGAGATCAGCCCCAGCATTTT.